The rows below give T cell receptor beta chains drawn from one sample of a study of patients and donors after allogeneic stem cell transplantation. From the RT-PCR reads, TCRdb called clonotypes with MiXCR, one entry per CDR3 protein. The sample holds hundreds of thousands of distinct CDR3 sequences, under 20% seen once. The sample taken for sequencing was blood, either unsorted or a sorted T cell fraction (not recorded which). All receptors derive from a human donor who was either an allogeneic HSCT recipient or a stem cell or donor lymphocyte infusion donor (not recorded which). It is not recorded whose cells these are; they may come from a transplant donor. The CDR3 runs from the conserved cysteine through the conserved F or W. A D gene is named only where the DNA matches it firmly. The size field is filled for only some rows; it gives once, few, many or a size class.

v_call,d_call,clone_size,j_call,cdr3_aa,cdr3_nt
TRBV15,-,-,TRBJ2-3,CATSTPSGPEGTDTQYF,TGTGCCACCAGCACTCCTTCCGGGCCCGAAGGCACAGATACGCAGTATTTT
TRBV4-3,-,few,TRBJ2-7,CASSQDPRGYEQYF,TGCGCCAGCAGCCAAGATCCGCGGGGCTACGAGCAGTACTTC
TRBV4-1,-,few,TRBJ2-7,CASSQDLRLASYEQYF,TGCGCCAGCAGCCAAGATCTCCGGCTAGCGTCCTACGAGCAGTACTTC
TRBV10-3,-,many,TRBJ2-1,CAISRDTYNEQFF,TGTGCCATCAGTCGGGACACTTACAATGAGCAGTTCTTC
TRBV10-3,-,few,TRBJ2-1,CAIPRAGSYNEQFF,TGTGCCATCCCACGGGCCGGATCGTACAATGAGCAGTTCTTC
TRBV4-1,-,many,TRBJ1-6,CASSPDRKYSPLHF,TGCGCCAGCAGCCCCGACAGAAAGTATTCACCCCTCCACTTT
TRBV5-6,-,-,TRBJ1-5,CASRRTGDNQPQHF,TGTGCCAGCAGACGAACCGGGGACAATCAGCCCCAGCATTTT
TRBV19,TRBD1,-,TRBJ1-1,CASRQGANTEAFF,TGTGCCAGTCGACAGGGGGCGAACACTGAAGCTTTCTTT
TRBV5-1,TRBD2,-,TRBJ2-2,CASLSRQGGTGELFF,TGCGCCAGCCTATCACGGCAGGGAGGGACCGGGGAGCTGTTTTTT
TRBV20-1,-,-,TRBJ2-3,CSARANTRGTDTQYF,TGCAGTGCTAGAGCGAACACCCGGGGCACAGATACGCAGTATTTT
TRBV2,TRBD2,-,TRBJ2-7,CASSGTSGVVEQYF,TGTGCCAGCAGTGGGACTAGCGGGGTAGTCGAGCAGTACTTC
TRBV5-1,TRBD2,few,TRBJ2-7,CASSRGGPDEQYF,TGCGCCAGCAGCCGGGGAGGGCCGGACGAGCAGTACTTC
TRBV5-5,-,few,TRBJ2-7,CASSLKPVGEQYF,TGTGCCAGCAGCTTGAAGCCGGTGGGAGAGCAGTACTTC
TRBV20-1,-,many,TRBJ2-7,CSARDLQGTYEQYF,TGCAGTGCTAGAGATCTCCAGGGAACCTACGAGCAGTACTTC
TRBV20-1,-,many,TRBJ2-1,CSARGPSKHNEQFF,TGCAGTGCTCGAGGGCCTAGCAAACACAATGAGCAGTTCTTC
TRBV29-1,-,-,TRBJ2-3,CSVLGVRGHSTDTQYF,TGCAGCGTTTTGGGGGTTCGCGGGCATAGCACAGATACGCAGTATTTT
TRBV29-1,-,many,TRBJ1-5,CSVGYSNQPQHF,TGCAGCGTGGGGTATAGCAATCAGCCCCAGCATTTT
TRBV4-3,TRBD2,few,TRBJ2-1,CASSQPTSAPLNEQFF,TGCGCCAGCAGCCAACCAACTAGCGCCCCCTTGAATGAGCAGTTCTTC
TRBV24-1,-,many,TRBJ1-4,CATSDGRVGEKLFF,TGTGCCACCAGTGATGGAAGAGTAGGTGAAAAACTGTTTTTT
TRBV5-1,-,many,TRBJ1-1,CASSRGTGSSNTEAFF,TGCGCCAGCAGCAGGGGAACAGGGTCTTCGAACACTGAAGCTTTCTTT
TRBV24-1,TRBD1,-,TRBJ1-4,CATSDSGQVNEKLFF,TGTGCCACCAGTGACTCGGGACAGGTGAATGAAAAACTGTTTTTT
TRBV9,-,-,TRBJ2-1,CASSVGGADNYNEQFF,TGTGCCAGCAGCGTAGGAGGCGCGGACAACTACAATGAGCAGTTCTTC
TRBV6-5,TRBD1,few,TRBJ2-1,CASNRQGNEQFF,TGTGCCAGCAACCGACAGGGAAATGAGCAGTTCTTC
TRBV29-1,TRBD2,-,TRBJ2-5,CSVEGLAGEETQYF,TGCAGCGTTGAAGGGCTAGCGGGAGAGGAGACCCAGTACTTC
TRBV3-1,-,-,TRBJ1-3,CASSQARVGNTIYF,TGTGCCAGCAGCCAAGCCAGGGTAGGAAACACCATATATTTT
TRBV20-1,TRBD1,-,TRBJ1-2,CSAAHLQGGEANYGYTF,TGCAGTGCTGCACATCTACAGGGGGGCGAAGCTAACTATGGCTACACCTTC
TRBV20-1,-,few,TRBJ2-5,CSAPTRVETQYF,TGCAGTGCTCCCACTAGAGTAGAGACCCAGTACTTC
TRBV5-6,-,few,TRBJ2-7,CASSDLTSPYEQYF,TGTGCCAGCAGCGACCTGACTAGTCCCTACGAGCAGTACTTC
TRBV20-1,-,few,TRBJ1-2,CSARAGIYGYTF,TGCAGTGCGAGAGCAGGGATCTATGGCTACACCTTC
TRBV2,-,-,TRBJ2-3,CASLLRDRTQYF,TGTGCCAGCTTGCTCCGGGACCGTACGCAGTATTTT
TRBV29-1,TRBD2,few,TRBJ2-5,CSVAGGGGQETQYF,TGCAGCGTTGCAGGCGGGGGGGGTCAAGAGACCCAGTACTTC
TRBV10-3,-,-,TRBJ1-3,CASLGSSGNTIYF,TGTGCCTCGCTAGGGTCCTCTGGAAACACCATATATTTT
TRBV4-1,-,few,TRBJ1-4,CASSPYPQGYNEKLFF,TGCGCCAGCAGCCCTTATCCACAGGGCTATAATGAAAAACTGTTTTTT
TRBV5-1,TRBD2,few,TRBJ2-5,CASSSTSGRGETQYF,TGCGCCAGCAGCTCTACTAGCGGGAGGGGGGAGACCCAGTACTTC
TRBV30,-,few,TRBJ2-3,CAWTPADTQYF,TGTGCCTGGACCCCCGCAGATACGCAGTATTTT
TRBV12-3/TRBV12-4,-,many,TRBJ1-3,CASSSGRRVGNTIYF,TGTGCCAGCAGTTCCGGGAGGCGTGTAGGAAACACCATATATTTT
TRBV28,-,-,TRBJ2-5,CASSFGAPVQETQYF,TGTGCCAGCAGTTTCGGTGCTCCAGTTCAAGAGACCCAGTACTTC
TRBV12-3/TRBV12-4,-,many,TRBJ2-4,CASTPGLAKNIQYF,TGTGCCAGCACCCCGGGCCTAGCCAAAAACATTCAGTACTTC
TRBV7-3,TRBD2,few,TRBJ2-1,CASSLELAGGPLYNEQFF,TGTGCCAGCAGCTTGGAACTAGCGGGAGGGCCCCTCTACAATGAGCAGTTCTTC
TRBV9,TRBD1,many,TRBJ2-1,CASSVDRGLYNEQFF,TGTGCCAGCAGCGTGGACAGGGGGCTCTACAATGAGCAGTTCTTC